The sequence of this TCR beta chain was determined in a study of blood T cell repertoires in COVID-19. Some clones are missing from TCRdb's copy, which holds only in-frame ones; the method was immunoSEQ multiplex PCR. The data show approximately 120,000 clones, 80% to 90% seen once. This TCR derives from a woman of 80 years or more with active or convalescent COVID-19. Sample: peripheral blood.

CDR3 nucleotides: TGTGCCAGCAGCTTGGGTCTCCGTGGGAGCCCCACAGATACGCAGTATTTT. Amino acids: CASSLGLRGSPTDTQYF. V gene TRBV5-5 combines with J gene TRBJ2-3, with D possibly TRBD2 on 5 matching bases. V was clipped by 0 bases and J by 2 bases, with 16 bases between them. Per germline, CDR1 SGHKS and CDR2 YYEKEE (reference sequence). The CDR3 totals 17 residues.